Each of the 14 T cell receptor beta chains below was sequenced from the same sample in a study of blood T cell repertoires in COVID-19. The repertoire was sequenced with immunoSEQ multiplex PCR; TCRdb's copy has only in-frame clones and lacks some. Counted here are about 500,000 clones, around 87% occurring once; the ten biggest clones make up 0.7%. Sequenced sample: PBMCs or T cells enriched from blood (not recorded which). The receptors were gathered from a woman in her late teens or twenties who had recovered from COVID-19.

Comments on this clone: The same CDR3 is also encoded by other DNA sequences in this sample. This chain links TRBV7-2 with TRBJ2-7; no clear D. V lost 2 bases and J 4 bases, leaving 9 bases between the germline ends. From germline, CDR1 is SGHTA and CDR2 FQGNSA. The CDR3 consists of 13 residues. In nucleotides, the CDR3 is TGTGCCAGCAGCTTACCAGGAAGTTACGAGCAGTACTTC. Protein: CASSLPGSYEQYF.

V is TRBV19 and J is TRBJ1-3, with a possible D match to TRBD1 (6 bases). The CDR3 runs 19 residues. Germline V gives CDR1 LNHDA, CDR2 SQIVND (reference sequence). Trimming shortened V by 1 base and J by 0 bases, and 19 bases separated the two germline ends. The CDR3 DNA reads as TGTGCCAGTAGTATAGCTCCAGGGGCGAAGCGGAGCTCTGGAAACACCATATATTTT. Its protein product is CASSIAPGAKRSSGNTIYF.

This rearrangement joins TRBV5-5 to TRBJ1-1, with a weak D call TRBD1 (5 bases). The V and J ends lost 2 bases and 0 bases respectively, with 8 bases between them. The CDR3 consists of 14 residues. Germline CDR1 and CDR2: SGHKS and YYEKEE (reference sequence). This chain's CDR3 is CASSLGVMNTEAFF. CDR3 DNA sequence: TGTGCCAGCAGCTTAGGGGTTATGAACACTGAAGCTTTCTTT.

CDR3 amino acids: CASSTAGGNTIYF. The CDR3 DNA is TGCGCCAGCAGCACGGCAGGCGGAAACACCATATATTTT. The chain has TRBV5-1 and TRBJ1-3; D not resolved. Trimming took off 4 bases at V and 4 bases at J, with 9 bases between the two ends. Germline-derived CDR1 and CDR2 are SGHRS and YFSETQ. The CDR3 is 13 amino acids. Filled out from reference TRBV5-1 and TRBJ1-3, the complete variable domain reads KAGVTQTPRYLIKTRGQQVTLSCSPISGHRSVSWYQQTPGQGLQFLFEYFSETQRNKGNFPGRFSGRQFSNSRSEMNVSTLELGDSALYLCASSTAGGNTIYFGEGSWLTVV.

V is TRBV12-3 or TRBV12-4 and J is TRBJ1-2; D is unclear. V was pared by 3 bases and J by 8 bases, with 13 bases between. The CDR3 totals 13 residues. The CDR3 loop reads CASSLGSMGGYTF. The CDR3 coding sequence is TGTGCCAGCAGTTTGGGGAGTATGGGGGGCTACACCTTC.

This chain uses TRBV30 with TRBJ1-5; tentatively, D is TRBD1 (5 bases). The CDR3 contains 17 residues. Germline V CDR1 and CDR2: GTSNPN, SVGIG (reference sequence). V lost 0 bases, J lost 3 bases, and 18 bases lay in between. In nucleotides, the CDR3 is TGTGCCTGGAGTGTACCCCATTATAGACAGACCAATCAGCCCCAGCATTTT. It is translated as CAWSVPHYRQTNQPQHF.

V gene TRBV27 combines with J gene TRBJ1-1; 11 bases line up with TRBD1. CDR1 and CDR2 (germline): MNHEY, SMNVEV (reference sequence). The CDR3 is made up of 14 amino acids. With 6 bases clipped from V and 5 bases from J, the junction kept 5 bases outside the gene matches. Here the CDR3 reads CASSPGTGGTEAFF. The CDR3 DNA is TGTGCCAGCAGCCCCGGGACAGGGGGGACTGAAGCTTTCTTT.

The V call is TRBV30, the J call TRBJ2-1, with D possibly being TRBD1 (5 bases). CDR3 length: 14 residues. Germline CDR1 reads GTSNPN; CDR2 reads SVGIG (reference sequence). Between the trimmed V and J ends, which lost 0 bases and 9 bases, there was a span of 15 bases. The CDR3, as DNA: TGTGCCTGGAGTGTTGGCGTAGCAAGGGGTGAGCAGTTCTTC. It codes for CAWSVGVARGEQFF. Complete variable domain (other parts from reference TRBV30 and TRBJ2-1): SQTIHQWPATLVQPVGSPLSLECTVEGTSNPNLYWYRQAAGRGLQLLFYSVGIGQISSEVPQNLSASRPQDRQFILSSKKLLLSDSGFYLCAWSVGVARGEQFFGPGTRLTVL.

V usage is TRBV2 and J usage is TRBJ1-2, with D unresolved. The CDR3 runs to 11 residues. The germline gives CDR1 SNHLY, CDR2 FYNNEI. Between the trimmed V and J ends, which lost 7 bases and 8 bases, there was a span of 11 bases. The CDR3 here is CASTGPGGYTF. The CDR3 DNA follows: TGTGCCAGCACGGGCCCGGGGGGCTACACCTTC.

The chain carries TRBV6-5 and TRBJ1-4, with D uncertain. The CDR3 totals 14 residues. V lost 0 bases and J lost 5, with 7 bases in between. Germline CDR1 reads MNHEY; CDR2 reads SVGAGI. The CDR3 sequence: CASSYSQSNEKLFF. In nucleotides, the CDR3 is TGTGCCAGCAGTTACTCACAGTCCAATGAAAAACTGTTTTTT.

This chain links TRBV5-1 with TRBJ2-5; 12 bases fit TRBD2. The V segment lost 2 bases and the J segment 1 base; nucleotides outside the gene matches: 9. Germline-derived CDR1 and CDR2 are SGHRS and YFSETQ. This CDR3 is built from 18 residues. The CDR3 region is CASSFGLAGGQFQETQYF. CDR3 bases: TGCGCCAGCAGCTTTGGGCTAGCGGGGGGGCAATTCCAAGAGACCCAGTACTTC.

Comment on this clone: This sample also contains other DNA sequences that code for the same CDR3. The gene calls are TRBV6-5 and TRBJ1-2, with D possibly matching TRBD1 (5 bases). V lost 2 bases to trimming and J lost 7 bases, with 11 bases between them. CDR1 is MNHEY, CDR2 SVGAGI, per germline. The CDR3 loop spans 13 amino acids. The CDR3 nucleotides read TGTGCCAGCAGTTACGGGGCAGGGTCTGGCTACACCTTC. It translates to CASSYGAGSGYTF.

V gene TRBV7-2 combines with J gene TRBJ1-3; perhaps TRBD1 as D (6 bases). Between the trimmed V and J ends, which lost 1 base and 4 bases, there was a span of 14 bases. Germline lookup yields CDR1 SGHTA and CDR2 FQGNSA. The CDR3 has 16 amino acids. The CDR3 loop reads CASSLGWAGAGNTIYF. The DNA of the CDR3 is TGTGCCAGCAGCTTAGGATGGGCAGGGGCCGGAAACACCATATATTTT.

This CDR3 is CASRSAGSRAGHTEAFF. CDR3 DNA: TGTGCAAGTCGCTCCGCGGGTTCCAGGGCGGGGCACACTGAAGCTTTCTTT. This sequence joins TRBV12-2 and TRBJ1-1. TRBV12-2 is noted as a pseudogene. The length of the CDR3 is 17 residues.